The 14 T cell receptor beta chains below were found in one sample sequenced in a study of CD8 T cells in ankylosing spondylitis. Each CDR3 protein gets one entry after TCRdb re-called the 5' RACE reads with MiXCR. The sample includes about 800,000 distinct CDR3 sequences, about 12% of them seen just once. Study-wide results and caveats: What seemed typical of ankylosing spondylitis blood was a TCR beta motif built from 7 or 8 highly homologous variants.

These receptors have no known antigen. Material: blood, either unsorted or a sorted T cell fraction (not recorded which). The receptors were sampled from a male donor with ankylosing spondylitis.

The V and J genes are TRBV20-1 and TRBJ2-7; D gene ambiguous. V lost 6 bases, J lost 4 bases, and 10 bases lay in between. CDR1 DFQATT and CDR2 SNEGSKA come from the germline V gene (reference sequence). There are 11 residues in the CDR3. CDR3 loop: CSASDQYEQYF. CDR3 coding DNA: TGCAGTGCCTCAGATCAATACGAGCAGTACTTC.

The genes are TRBV5-1 and TRBJ2-5, with 10 bases lining up with TRBD2. The CDR3 spans 15 residues. Germline-derived CDR1 and CDR2 are SGHRS and YFSETQ. V lost 4 bases, J lost 2 bases, and 5 bases stayed unmatched. The CDR3 bases are TGCGCCAGCAGCCGCCGGACTAGCGGACAAGAGACCCAGTACTTC. This encodes CASSRRTSGQETQYF.

This clonotype came up many times. The chain has TRBV5-1 and TRBJ1-2, with D possibly TRBD1 on 5 matching bases. CDR1 and CDR2 from the germline V gene are SGHRS and YFSETQ. The CDR3 consists of 15 residues. V gave up 0 bases and J gave up 2 bases, with 11 bases separating them. CDR3 nucleotide sequence: TGCGCCAGCAGCTTGGCGGGGACTTCGAACTATGGCTACACCTTC. It yields the protein CASSLAGTSNYGYTF.

The chain couples TRBV6-2 or TRBV6-3 to TRBJ2-3, with 9 bases identical to TRBD2. The CDR3 spans 16 residues. Germline V gene lookup returns CDR1 MNHEY and CDR2 SVGEGT. V shed 2 bases, J shed 3 bases, and the junction held 6 bases outside the gene matches. The CDR3 region is CASSYRGRGSTDTQYF. The CDR3 DNA follows: TGTGCCAGCAGTTACCGCGGGAGGGGGTCGACAGATACGCAGTATTTT.

The chain links TRBV7-9 to TRBJ1-1; D remains unclear. CDR3 length: 16 amino acids. From germline, CDR1 is SEHNR and CDR2 FQNEAQ (reference sequence). V gave up 2 bases and J gave up 0 bases, with 13 bases separating them. CDR3 residues: CASSLRSARMNTEAFF. CDR3 coding DNA: TGTGCCAGCAGCTTACGTTCGGCACGGATGAACACTGAAGCTTTCTTT.

The rearrangement uses TRBV5-1 and TRBJ1-1; a possible D gene is TRBD1 (6 bases). V shed 2 bases and J shed 1 base, with 9 bases lying between them. Germline V gene data show CDR1 as SGHRS and CDR2 as YFSETQ. CDR3 length: 14 residues. The CDR3 loop is CASSFAGQNTEAFF. DNA of the CDR3: TGCGCCAGCAGCTTTGCGGGACAGAACACTGAAGCTTTCTTT.

This clonotype was counted ten times or more. The V call is TRBV20-1, the J call TRBJ2-4, with D perhaps assigned TRBD1 or TRBD2 (5 bases each). The V end was cut by 6 bases, the J end by 4 bases, with 19 bases between. The CDR3 spans 15 residues. Germline CDR1 is DFQATT and CDR2 is SNEGSKA (reference sequence). CDR3 coding DNA: TGCAGTGCCTCACGGGACCCCCACCTGAAAAACATTCAGTACTTC. Translation: CSASRDPHLKNIQYF.

This clonotype was detected a few times. The chain uses TRBV20-1 and TRBJ2-1; the match to TRBD2 covers 11 bases. J was trimmed by 2 bases and V by 1 base; bases with no gene match: 10. The CDR3 is 18 amino acids. Germline V CDR1 and CDR2: DFQATT, SNEGSKA (reference sequence). The CDR3, as DNA: TGCAGTGCTAGAGGGAGGACTAGCGGGTCCGTCGCCTACAATGAGCAGTTCTTC. This translates into CSARGRTSGSVAYNEQFF.

This clonotype came up many times. This chain connects TRBV12-3 or TRBV12-4 to TRBJ2-2; 8 nucleotides align to TRBD2. With V trimmed by 7 bases and J by 5 bases, 12 bases remained unmatched. The CDR3 is 16 residues long. The CDR3 DNA reads as TGTGCCAGCACCCGAGTGGCGGGAGGATCTACCGGGGAGCTGTTTTTT. It translates to CASTRVAGGSTGELFF.

This clonotype was picked up a small number of times. This chain connects TRBV6-2 or TRBV6-3 to TRBJ2-1; D may be TRBD2 (6 bases). The V end lost 2 bases, the J end lost 5 bases, and 10 bases lay between the germline ends. The V gene's germline CDR1 is MNHEY and CDR2 SVGEGT. This CDR3 is built from 14 residues. This CDR3 reads CASSYRRADNEQFF. Written as DNA, the CDR3 is TGTGCCAGCAGTTACCGGAGGGCCGACAATGAGCAGTTCTTC.

The chain carries TRBV20-1 and TRBJ2-1; the D is unclear. Trimming cost V 3 bases and J 5 bases, with 20 bases left between them. The CDR3 is 16 amino acids. Germline CDR1 and CDR2: DFQATT and SNEGSKA (reference sequence). CDR3 DNA: TGCAGTGCTAGCGGATCGGTCGGTGTAACGAACAATGAGCAGTTCTTC. Translating gives CSASGSVGVTNNEQFF.

This clonotype was counted between two and nine times. The chain employs TRBV28 and TRBJ1-5; D gene unclear. The CDR3 contains 15 residues. Germline CDR1 and CDR2: MDHEN and SYDVKM. V dropped 2 bases and J dropped 4 bases, with 12 bases sitting between them. CDR3 region: CASSLGLGGNQPQHF. As DNA, the CDR3 is TGTGCCAGCAGTTTAGGGCTGGGCGGTAATCAGCCCCAGCATTTT.

The CDR3, as DNA: TGTGCCTCAATGAAGAACTATGGCTACACCTTC. Residues: CASMKNYGYTF. The chain joins TRBV7-2 to TRBJ1-2, with unresolved D. With 11 bases removed from V and 2 bases from J, the gap between germline ends came to 9 bases. The CDR3 loop spans 11 amino acids. Germline V gene lookup returns CDR1 SGHTA and CDR2 FQGNSA.

In this sample, this clonotype turned up a few times. The DNA for the CDR3 is TGTGCCACAGCAGTGATTAGCCCTTACTACGAGCAGTACTTC. Encoded protein: CATAVISPYYEQYF. The chain joins TRBV25-1 to TRBJ2-7; D not certain. Germline loops: CDR1 MGHDK, CDR2 SYGVNS. V lost 10 bases and J lost 3, with 19 bases in between. This CDR3 is built from 14 residues.